One sample yielded the 8 T cell receptor beta chains listed below, sequenced in a study of T cells in Graves' hyperthyroidism and ophthalmopathy. RNA transcripts gave rise to amplified TCR beta CDR3 regions. In the first-round RT-PCR of the TCR CDR3, the HTBI primer set was used. From the multiplex PCR reads, TCRdb called clonotypes with MiXCR, one entry per CDR3 protein. The sample has 600,000 to 650,000 distinct CDR3 sequences, less than 25% seen once. Material for sequencing was blood. These receptor sequences come from a young man with Graves' ophthalmopathy.

This clonotype occurred a few times. The chain recombines TRBV10-3 with TRBJ2-3; D remains unclear. The CDR3 runs to 15 residues. CDR1 ENHRY and CDR2 SYGVKD come from the germline V gene. Trimming stripped 3 bases from V and 1 base from J, with 11 bases between. For the CDR3, the DNA is TGTGCCATCAGTGACTTAGGAAGAGGCACAGATACGCAGTATTTT. Its protein product is CAISDLGRGTDTQYF.

The chain couples TRBV30 to TRBJ1-2; D perhaps matches TRBD1 (6 bases). Looked up from germline, CDR1 is GTSNPN and CDR2 is SVGIG (reference sequence). The CDR3 runs to 15 residues. The V gene lost 4 bases and the J gene lost 6 bases, with 21 bases spanning the gap. DNA of the CDR3: TGTGCCTGGAAGACCCGGGACACAGATTTCCATGGCTACACCTTC. Its protein is CAWKTRDTDFHGYTF.

This clonotype came up many times. The chain's CDR3 is CASSLAGQGAEAFF. Written as DNA, the CDR3 is TGTGCCAGCAGCTTAGCGGGACAGGGGGCTGAAGCTTTCTTT. The V gene is TRBV7-2, the J gene TRBJ1-1, with 11 bases that match TRBD1. The length of the CDR3 is 14 residues. V was pared by 0 bases and J by 6 bases, with 0 bases of the junction left unmatched. Per the germline V gene, CDR1 is SGHTA and CDR2 is FQGNSA.

This clonotype was seen at least ten times. The chain combines TRBV7-6 with TRBJ2-7, with 7 nucleotides matching TRBD1. This CDR3 comprises 15 residues. CDR1 is SGHVS and CDR2 is FNYEAQ in the germline V gene. The ends lost 5 bases at V and 1 base at J; junction bases unmatched: 8. Here the CDR3 DNA reads TGTGCCAGCAGCGGACAGGACAGGCCATCCTACGAGCAGTACTTC. This codes for CASSGQDRPSYEQYF.

This clonotype has a count of ten or more. The chain links TRBV20-1 to TRBJ2-1; TRBD2 matches 11 bases. This CDR3 is 14 amino acids long. V was pared by 6 bases and J by 6 bases, with 7 bases of the junction left unmatched. CDR1 and CDR2 from the germline V gene are DFQATT and SNEGSKA (reference sequence). This CDR3 is CSAQGLAVLNEQFF. CDR3 nucleotide sequence: TGCAGTGCCCAGGGACTAGCGGTCCTCAATGAGCAGTTCTTC.

The chain uses TRBV15 and TRBJ2-7; D gene ambiguous. V was pared by 1 base and J by 0 bases, with 13 bases between. The germline V gene has CDR1 LNHNV and CDR2 YYDKDF (reference sequence). This CDR3 region has 16 residues. The CDR3 reads CATSRVVGPGSYEQYF. CDR3 sequence (DNA): TGTGCCACCAGCAGAGTTGTAGGACCGGGCTCCTACGAGCAGTACTTC.

The chain links TRBV5-6 to TRBJ2-1; 9 positions match TRBD1. V shed 6 bases, J shed 3 bases, and the junction held 7 bases outside the gene matches. The CDR3 covers 15 residues. Germline assignment: CDR1 SGHDT and CDR2 YYEEEE. The CDR3 bases are TGTGCCAGCACCATACCGGGACAGGGCTACAATGAGCAGTTCTTC. Translated: CASTIPGQGYNEQFF. The full variable domain, with the rest looked up from reference TRBV5-6 and TRBJ2-1, is DAGVTQSPTHLIKTRGQQVTLRCSPKSGHDTVSWYQQALGQGPQFIFQYYEEEERQRGNFPDRFSGHQFPNYSSELNVNALLLGDSALYLCASTIPGQGYNEQFFGPGTRLTVL.

The gene calls are TRBV7-2 and TRBJ2-1, with a tentative D call TRBD2 (6 bases). V shed 2 bases and J shed 13 bases, with 15 bases lying between them. The germline gives CDR1 SGHTA, CDR2 FQGNSA. The CDR3 contains 13 residues. CDR3 in amino acids: CASSLTELANQFF. DNA for the CDR3: TGTGCCAGCAGCTTAACCGAGCTAGCGAATCAGTTCTTC.